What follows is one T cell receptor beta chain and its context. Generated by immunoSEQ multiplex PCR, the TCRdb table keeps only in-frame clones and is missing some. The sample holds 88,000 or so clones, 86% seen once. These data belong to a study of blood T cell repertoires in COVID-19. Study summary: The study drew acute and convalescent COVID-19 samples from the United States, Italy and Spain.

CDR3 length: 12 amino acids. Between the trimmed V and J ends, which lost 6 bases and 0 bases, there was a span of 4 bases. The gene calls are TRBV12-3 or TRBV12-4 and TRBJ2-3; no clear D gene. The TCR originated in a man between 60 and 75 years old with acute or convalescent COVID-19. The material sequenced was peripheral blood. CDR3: CASSLSTDTQYF. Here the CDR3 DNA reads TGTGCCAGCAGCCTCAGCACAGATACGCAGTATTTT.